This entry is about one T cell receptor beta chain. This CDR3 has 13 residues. V was trimmed by 0 bases and J by 0 bases, leaving 6 bases between them. CDR1 is DFQATT, CDR2 SNEGSKA, per germline (reference sequence). This sample was taken from a study of T cells after yellow fever vaccination. TCRdb called the 5' RACE reads again in MiXCR, with one record for every CDR3 protein. The repertoire holds approximately 550,000 distinct CDR3 sequences, less than 20% seen once, with roughly an eighth in the top ten. J is TRBJ2-7 and V is TRBV20-1; the D is unclear. This receptor was obtained from a man aged 25-45 years who received the YFV17D yellow fever vaccine. The sequenced sample was PBMCs, obtained 15 days after the yellow fever booster vaccination. CDR3 nucleotide sequence: TGCAGTGCTAGAGATAGAAACTCCTACGAGCAGTACTTC. This translates into CSARDRNSYEQYF.